The clone carrying this T cell receptor (beta chain) showed up just a few times. No antigen is known for it. This entry belongs to a study of response to subunit inactivated influenza vaccine. Points from the study as a whole: The authors suggested that every seasonal influenza vaccination recruits few new T cells.

TCRdb analysed the RT-PCR reads with MiXCR anew, one entry per CDR3 protein. The sample lists about 240,000 distinct CDR3 sequences; less than 15% were seen once. This CDR3 is built from 13 residues. The germline gives CDR1 MNHEY, CDR2 SMNVEV (reference sequence). V lost 4 bases and J lost 6, with 10 bases in between. Sequenced material: non-naive T cells sorted from PBMCs, taken 14 to 15 days before vaccination. The rearrangement links TRBV27 to TRBJ2-1; D not certain. The TCR was taken from a man aged 50 or older who received an inactivated influenza vaccine. The CDR3 DNA reads TGTGCCAGCAGTTATGCTATCGGCAATGAGCAGTTCTTC. Its translation is CASSYAIGNEQFF.